This T cell receptor (beta chain) derives from a study of blood T cells in healthy people across ages. The CDR3 sequence is 15 residues long. Germline CDR1 reads SNHLY; CDR2 reads FYNNEI. Note on this clonotype: The junction and the germline gene differ at one end; a read error may be behind it.

Using a J-beta primer mix together with a sample-barcoded 5' primer, a second PCR was run for about 6 to 11 cycles. In TCRdb, the 5' RACE reads were re-called with MiXCR into one record per CDR3 protein. The table lists some 860,000 distinct CDR3 sequences, roughly 56% of them singletons. Input material: blood. The sequence was obtained from a man aged 35-49 years in good health. The chain joins TRBV2 to TRBJ2-7; perhaps D is TRBD1 or TRBD2 (5 bases each). As DNA, the CDR3 is TGTGCTAGCAGTGGGAGAGGGGTCGTAGGCTACGAGCAGTACTTC. Encoded protein: CASSGRGVVGYEQYF.